The present T cell receptor beta chain was sequenced within a study of control samples from healthy donors and cancer patients. Per germline, CDR1 SGHRS and CDR2 YFSETQ. The CDR3 runs 16 residues. Trimming took off 0 bases at V and 2 bases at J, with 11 bases between the two ends. The assay was immunoSEQ multiplex PCR, and TCRdb's table has in-frame clones only and misses some. This table holds about 190,000 clones, 91% found once. The count of this clone is one. The source of this sequence is a man aged 30 to 45 in good health. The sample taken for sequencing was blood. The chain has TRBV5-1 and TRBJ1-4; no clear D. The CDR3: CASSLGHRATNEKLFF. The CDR3 DNA follows: TGCGCCAGCAGCTTGGGACACCGGGCTACTAATGAAAAACTGTTTTTT.